The next 26 T cell receptor beta chains were all read from a single sample in a study of blood T cell repertoires in COVID-19. Repertoires were generated with immunoSEQ multiplex PCR, while TCRdb's copy carries only in-frame clones and drops some. The data contain tens of thousands of clones, 85% to 90% of them singletons. Sample: peripheral blood. The receptors were sampled from a man older than 75 with acute or convalescent COVID-19.

V is TRBV5-1 and J is TRBJ1-1; 7 bases align to TRBD1. CDR3 size: 14 residues. Unmatched junction bases numbered 10, after V lost 0 bases and J lost 11 bases. Looked up from germline, CDR1 is SGHRS and CDR2 is YFSETQ. The chain's CDR3 is CASSLGQGGSQAFF. CDR3 DNA: TGCGCCAGCAGCTTGGGGCAGGGGGGCTCCCAGGCTTTCTTT.

The chain combines TRBV7-9 with TRBJ1-2; the D is unclear. V lost 1 base to trimming and J lost 4 bases, with 16 bases between them. The length of the CDR3 is 16 residues. CDR1 and CDR2 (germline): SEHNR, FQNEAQ (reference sequence). Here the CDR3 reads CASSLETPFPLYGYTF. CDR3 DNA: TGTGCCAGCAGCTTAGAAACTCCTTTCCCGCTCTATGGCTACACCTTC.

V usage is TRBV7-8 and J usage is TRBJ2-5; weak D call: TRBD2 (5 bases). V was clipped by 4 bases and J by 0 bases, with 9 bases between them. Germline-derived CDR1 and CDR2 are SGHVS and FQNEAQ. CDR3 length equals 14 residues. The CDR3 DNA reads as TGTGCCAGCAGCTCTGGACTGAACCAAGAGACCCAGTACTTC. Its translation: CASSSGLNQETQYF.

The chain carries TRBV7-8 and TRBJ2-7, with TRBD2 identical over 9 bases. Germline CDR1 and CDR2: SGHVS and FQNEAQ. The CDR3 totals 15 residues. J gave up 1 base and V 5 bases, and 6 bases lay outside the gene matches. CDR3 nucleotides: TGTGCCAGCAGCACCCAGCGGGGGGCTTCCTACGAGCAGTACTTC. As protein: CASSTQRGASYEQYF.

This sequence joins TRBV28 and TRBJ2-5; 7 nucleotides agree with TRBD2. The CDR3 covers 16 residues. Germline values: CDR1 MDHEN, CDR2 SYDVKM. J gave up 4 bases and V 3 bases, and 11 bases lay outside the gene matches. CDR3 in amino acids: CASSLLQRGAGETQYF. The CDR3 nucleotides read TGTGCCAGCAGTTTGCTCCAGCGGGGAGCCGGAGAGACCCAGTACTTC.

This clone has more than one count but fewer than ten. CDR3 loop: CASSRTGTYEQYF. CDR3 in DNA: TGTGCCAGCAGCAGGACAGGGACCTACGAGCAGTACTTC. V is TRBV7-9 and J is TRBJ2-7, with TRBD1 matching 8 bases. The CDR3 is 13 amino acids. The germline gives CDR1 SEHNR, CDR2 FQNEAQ (reference sequence). Trimming removed 5 bases from V and 2 bases from J; junction bases left unmatched: 2.

This chain's CDR3 is CASSQEGQPNEQFF. For the CDR3, the DNA is TGCGCCAGCAGCCAAGAGGGACAGCCCAATGAGCAGTTCTTC. The chain carries TRBV4-1 and TRBJ2-1, with TRBD1 identical over 7 bases. The J segment lost 6 bases and the V segment lost 0 bases, leaving 2 bases of the junction unmatched. Per the germline V gene, CDR1 is MGHRA and CDR2 is YSYEKL. The CDR3 totals 14 residues.

The count of this clone is one. This sequence joins TRBV6-2 or TRBV6-3 and TRBJ1-1, with TRBD1 matching 9 bases. Germline V gene sequence: CDR1 MNHEY, CDR2 SVGEGT. The CDR3 consists of 14 residues. V lost 4 bases and J lost 5; bases outside the gene matches: 5. CDR3 nucleotide sequence: TGTGCCAGCAGTTTTGCACAGGGGGCAACTGAAGCTTTCTTT. It codes for CASSFAQGATEAFF.

The rearrangement links TRBV5-1 to TRBJ1-1; D may be TRBD1 (5 bases). Deletions cut 2 bases from V and 1 base from J, with 9 bases between. The CDR3 totals 14 residues. Germline V gives CDR1 SGHRS, CDR2 YFSETQ. CDR3 protein: CASSFPGQNTEAFF. The CDR3 DNA reads TGCGCCAGCAGCTTTCCAGGGCAGAACACTGAAGCTTTCTTT.

This clone was seen just once. The chain combines TRBV9 with TRBJ1-2; weak D call: TRBD1 (6 bases). CDR1 SGDLS and CDR2 YYNGEE come from the germline V gene. This CDR3 comprises 13 residues. Between the trimmed V and J ends, which lost 3 bases and 7 bases, there was a span of 13 bases. CDR3 sequence reads: CASSADAGVGYTF. CDR3 in DNA: TGTGCCAGCAGCGCAGATGCAGGGGTTGGCTACACCTTC.

V usage is TRBV7-2 and J usage is TRBJ2-2; 9 bases line up with TRBD2. CDR1 is SGHTA and CDR2 is FQGNSA in the germline V gene. There are 16 residues in the CDR3. V lost 5 bases to trimming and J lost 5 bases; unmatched junction nucleotides: 9. The CDR3 DNA follows: TGTGCCAGCAGCGGGCCGGCGGGGGGGCCGACCGGGGAGCTGTTTTTT. Translation: CASSGPAGGPTGELFF.

V and J are TRBV7-8 and TRBJ2-1, with a tentative D call TRBD2 (6 bases). The germline V and J ends were trimmed by 5 bases and 10 bases, with 15 bases remaining between them. The length of the CDR3 is 13 residues. Germline assignment: CDR1 SGHVS and CDR2 FQNEAQ. The CDR3 is CASSRDSPREQFF. The CDR3 nucleotides are TGTGCCAGCAGCCGGGACTCCCCAAGGGAGCAGTTCTTC.

The V call is TRBV11-2, the J call TRBJ2-7, with D maybe TRBD2 (6 bases). With 2 bases removed from V and 3 bases from J, the gap between germline ends came to 14 bases. The CDR3 loop spans 15 amino acids. In germline, CDR1 is SGHAT, CDR2 FQNNGV. The CDR3 coding sequence is TGTGCCAGCAGCTTATCTCCGACCGGGAGCTACGAGCAGTACTTC. Its translation is CASSLSPTGSYEQYF.

This rearrangement joins TRBV28 to TRBJ2-3, with TRBD1 matching over 7 bases. This CDR3 is built from 16 residues. After removal of 6 bases from V and 2 bases from J, the junction contained 11 bases not matched to a gene. The germline gives CDR1 MDHEN, CDR2 SYDVKM. DNA of the CDR3: TGTGCCAGCAGCTTCAACAGGGGATATAACACAGATACGCAGTATTTT. This translates into CASSFNRGYNTDTQYF.

The rearrangement uses TRBV6-5 and TRBJ2-1; 9 bases line up with TRBD2. The V segment lost 2 bases and the J segment 5 bases; nucleotides outside the gene matches: 4. CDR3 length equals 15 residues. Germline V lookup: CDR1 MNHEY, CDR2 SVGAGI. The CDR3 region has the DNA TGTGCCAGCAGTTACAGCGGGGGGCCCCACAATGAGCAGTTCTTC. Translated, it gives CASSYSGGPHNEQFF.

This clone occurred once. This sequence joins TRBV19 and TRBJ2-5; TRBD1 might be the D (6 bases). The germline V gene has CDR1 LNHDA and CDR2 SQIVND (reference sequence). This CDR3 contains 14 residues. V shed 5 bases and J shed 1 base, with 11 bases lying between them. The CDR3 DNA follows: TGTGCCAGTAGTTACACAGGGATCCAAGAGACCCAGTACTTC. This codes for CASSYTGIQETQYF.

The chain uses TRBV27 and TRBJ2-3, with D possibly being TRBD2 (7 bases). This CDR3 is 15 amino acids long. Germline CDR1 and CDR2: MNHEY and SMNVEV (reference sequence). The V and J ends lost 4 bases and 2 bases respectively, with 13 bases between them. In DNA, the CDR3 is TGTGCCAGCAGTTCGGGCGGGGGCTACACAGATACGCAGTATTTT. Its translation is CASSSGGGYTDTQYF.

J is TRBJ2-1 and V is TRBV6-1, with TRBD1 as a possible D gene (6 bases). The V gene's germline CDR1 is MNHNS and CDR2 SASEGT. The CDR3 runs to 13 residues. V was clipped by 1 base and J by 6 bases, with 7 bases between them. The CDR3 DNA reads as TGTGCCAGCAGTGAAGGGACAGTCAATGAGCAGTTCTTC. It translates to CASSEGTVNEQFF.

The chain joins TRBV5-1 to TRBJ2-2, with D unresolved. The CDR3 runs 14 residues. Deletions cut 1 base from V and 1 base from J, with 5 bases between. Germline-derived CDR1 and CDR2 are SGHRS and YFSETQ. The CDR3 sequence: CASSLSLNTGELFF. As DNA, the CDR3 is TGCGCCAGCAGCTTGTCACTGAACACCGGGGAGCTGTTTTTT.

The chain joins TRBV29-1 to TRBJ2-5; 10 bases are a match to TRBD1. The J segment lost 3 bases and the V segment lost 7 bases, leaving 14 bases of the junction unmatched. The CDR3 is made up of 16 amino acids. Germline CDR1 and CDR2: SQVTM and ANQGSEA. CDR3 bases: TGCAGCGCAGGAAACCGGGACAGGGGTCTTGAAGAGACCCAGTACTTC. This gives the protein CSAGNRDRGLEETQYF.

The chain uses TRBV11-3 and TRBJ2-1; the D gene is possibly TRBD2 (6 bases). The germline V gene has CDR1 SGHNT and CDR2 YENEEA. The CDR3 consists of 13 residues. Trimming removed 5 bases from V and 8 bases from J, with 13 bases in between. The CDR3 loop reads CASSRTGRHEQFF. In DNA form, the CDR3 reads TGTGCCAGCAGCCGGACTGGGAGGCATGAGCAGTTCTTC.

The chain carries TRBV5-1 and TRBJ2-3; D perhaps matches TRBD2 (5 bases). The germline gives CDR1 SGHRS, CDR2 YFSETQ. V lost 0 bases to trimming and J lost 6 bases, with 11 bases between them. The CDR3 is 14 residues long. The DNA for the CDR3 is TGCGCCAGCAGCTTGGTTGAGTCGGGGGATACGCAGTATTTT. The encoded protein is CASSLVESGDTQYF.

The rearrangement links TRBV7-9 to TRBJ1-2; 11 bases agree with TRBD1. The CDR3 totals 14 residues. Germline CDR1 reads SEHNR; CDR2 reads FQNEAQ (reference sequence). J gave up 4 bases and V 5 bases, and 3 bases lay outside the gene matches. CDR3 sequence: CASSPGTGGYGYTF. CDR3 DNA sequence: TGTGCCAGCAGCCCCGGGACAGGGGGCTATGGCTACACCTTC.

V usage is TRBV5-1 and J usage is TRBJ1-1, with 7 bases that match TRBD1. The CDR3 spans 14 residues. Per germline, CDR1 SGHRS and CDR2 YFSETQ. V was clipped by 4 bases and J by 8 bases; unmatched bases: 11. The DNA of the CDR3 is TGCGCCAGCAGCGGCGTGGGACAGTCCCAAGAAGCTTTCTTT. Translating it yields CASSGVGQSQEAFF. Full variable domain (missing parts from reference TRBV5-1 and TRBJ1-1): KAGVTQTPRYLIKTRGQQVTLSCSPISGHRSVSWYQQTPGQGLQFLFEYFSETQRNKGNFPGRFSGRQFSNSRSEMNVSTLELGDSALYLCASSGVGQSQEAFFGQGTRLTVV.

The chain couples TRBV5-1 to TRBJ2-7; perhaps TRBD1 as D (6 bases). Germline V lookup: CDR1 SGHRS, CDR2 YFSETQ. Trimming stripped 4 bases from V and 7 bases from J, with 15 bases between. This CDR3 spans 13 amino acids. As DNA, the CDR3 is TGCGCCAGCAGCCAAAACCAGGGGCCAGAGCAGTACTTC. It translates to CASSQNQGPEQYF.

The rearrangement links TRBV10-3 to TRBJ1-1; a weak D match, TRBD1 (6 bases). The CDR3 totals 14 residues. Trimming stripped 2 bases from V and 4 bases from J, with 11 bases between. Germline CDR1 reads ENHRY; CDR2 reads SYGVKD. CDR3 sequence (DNA): TGTGCCATCAGTGAGGTACAGGGCAGCACTGAAGCTTTCTTT. Its protein product is CAISEVQGSTEAFF.